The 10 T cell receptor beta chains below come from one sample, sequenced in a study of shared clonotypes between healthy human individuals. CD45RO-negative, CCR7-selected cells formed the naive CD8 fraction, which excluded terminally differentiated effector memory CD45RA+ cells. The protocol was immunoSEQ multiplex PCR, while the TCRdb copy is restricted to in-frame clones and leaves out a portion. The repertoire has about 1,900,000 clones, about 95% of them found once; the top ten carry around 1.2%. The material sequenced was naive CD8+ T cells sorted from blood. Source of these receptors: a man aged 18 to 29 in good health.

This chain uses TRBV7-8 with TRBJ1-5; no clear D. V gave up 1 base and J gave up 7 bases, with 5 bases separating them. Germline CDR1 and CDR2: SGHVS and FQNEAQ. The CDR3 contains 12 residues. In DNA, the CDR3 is TGTGCCAGCAGCTTAGATTTACAGCCCCAGCATTTT. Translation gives CASSLDLQPQHF.

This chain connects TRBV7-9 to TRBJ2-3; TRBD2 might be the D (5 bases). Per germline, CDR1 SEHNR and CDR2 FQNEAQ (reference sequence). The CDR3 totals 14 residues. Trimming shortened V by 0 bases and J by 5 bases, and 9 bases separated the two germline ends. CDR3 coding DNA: TGTGCCAGCAGCTTAGCGGGAGAGAAAGATACGCAGTATTTT. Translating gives CASSLAGEKDTQYF.

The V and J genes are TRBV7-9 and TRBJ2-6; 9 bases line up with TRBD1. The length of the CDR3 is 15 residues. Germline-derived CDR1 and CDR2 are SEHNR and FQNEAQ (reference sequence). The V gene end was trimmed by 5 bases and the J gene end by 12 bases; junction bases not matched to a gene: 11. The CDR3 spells CASSDRDRASLVLTF. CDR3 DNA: TGTGCCAGCAGCGACCGGGACAGGGCCTCTCTCGTCCTGACTTTC.

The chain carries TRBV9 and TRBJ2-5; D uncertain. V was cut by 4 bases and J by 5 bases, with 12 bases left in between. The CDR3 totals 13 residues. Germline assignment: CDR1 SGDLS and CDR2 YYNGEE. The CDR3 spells CASSPLTWETQYF. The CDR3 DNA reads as TGTGCCAGCAGCCCCCTTACTTGGGAGACCCAGTACTTC.

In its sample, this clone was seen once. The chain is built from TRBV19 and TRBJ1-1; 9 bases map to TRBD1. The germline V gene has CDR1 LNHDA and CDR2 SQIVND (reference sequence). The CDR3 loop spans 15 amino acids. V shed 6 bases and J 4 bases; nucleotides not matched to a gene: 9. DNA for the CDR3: TGTGCCAGTAGGGACTGGGACAGGGACGGCACTGAAGCTTTCTTT. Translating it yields CASRDWDRDGTEAFF.

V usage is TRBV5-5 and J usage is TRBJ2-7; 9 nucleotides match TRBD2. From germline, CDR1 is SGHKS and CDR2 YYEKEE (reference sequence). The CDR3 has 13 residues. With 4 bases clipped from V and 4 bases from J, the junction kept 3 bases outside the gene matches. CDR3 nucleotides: TGTGCCAGCAGCCGACTAGCGGATTACGAGCAGTACTTC. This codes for CASSRLADYEQYF.

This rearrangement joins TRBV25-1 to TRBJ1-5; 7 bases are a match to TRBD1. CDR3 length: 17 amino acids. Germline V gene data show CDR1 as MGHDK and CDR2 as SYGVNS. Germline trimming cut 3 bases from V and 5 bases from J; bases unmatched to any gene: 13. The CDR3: CASSDSRGGEGHQPQHF. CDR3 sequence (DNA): TGTGCCAGCAGTGACTCCAGGGGGGGGGAAGGGCATCAGCCCCAGCATTTT.

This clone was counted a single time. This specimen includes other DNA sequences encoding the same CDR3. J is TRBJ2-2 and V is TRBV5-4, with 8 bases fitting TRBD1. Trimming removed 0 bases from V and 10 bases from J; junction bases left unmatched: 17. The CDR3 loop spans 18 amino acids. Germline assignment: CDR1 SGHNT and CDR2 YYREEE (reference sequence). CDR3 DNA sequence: TGTGCCAGCAGCTTGGGACAGGGGAAAGTCCTCTCTTCGGAGGAGCTGTTTTTT. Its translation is CASSLGQGKVLSSEELFF.

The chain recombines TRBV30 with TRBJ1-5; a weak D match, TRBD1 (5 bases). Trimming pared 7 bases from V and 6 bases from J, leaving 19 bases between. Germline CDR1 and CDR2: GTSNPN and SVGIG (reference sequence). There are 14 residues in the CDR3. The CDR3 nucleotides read TGTGCCTCCGGGGGGGTCGGAGGGAGTCAGCCCCAGCATTTT. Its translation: CASGGVGGSQPQHF.

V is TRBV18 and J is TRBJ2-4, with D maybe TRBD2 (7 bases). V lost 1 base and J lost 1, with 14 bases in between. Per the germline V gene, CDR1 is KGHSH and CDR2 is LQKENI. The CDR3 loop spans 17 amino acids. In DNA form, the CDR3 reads TGTGCCAGCTCACCACAAGAGGGGGGGCTGGCCAAAAACATTCAGTACTTC. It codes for CASSPQEGGLAKNIQYF.